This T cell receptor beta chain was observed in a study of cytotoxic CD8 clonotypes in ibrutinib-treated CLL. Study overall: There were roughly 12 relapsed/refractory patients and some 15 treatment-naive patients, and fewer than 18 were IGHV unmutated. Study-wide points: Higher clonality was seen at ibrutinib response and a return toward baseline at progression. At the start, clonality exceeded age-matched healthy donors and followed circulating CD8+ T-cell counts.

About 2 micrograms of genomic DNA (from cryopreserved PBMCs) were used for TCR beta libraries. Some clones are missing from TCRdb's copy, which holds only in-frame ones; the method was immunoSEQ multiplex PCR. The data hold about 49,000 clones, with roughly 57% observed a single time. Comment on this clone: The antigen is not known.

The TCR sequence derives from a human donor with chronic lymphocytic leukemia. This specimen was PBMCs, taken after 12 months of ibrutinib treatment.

CDR3 sequence: CASSLNRISNQPQHF. The CDR3 coding sequence is TGTGCCAGCAGTTTGAACAGGATTAGCAATCAGCCCCAGCATTTT. This chain joins TRBV27 and TRBJ1-5; tentatively, D is TRBD1 (5 bases). The V end lost 3 bases, the J end lost 0 bases, and 9 bases lay between the germline ends. CDR3 length: 15 residues. The germline V gene encodes CDR1 MNHEY and CDR2 SMNVEV (reference sequence).